This TCR beta chain originates from a study of cytomegalovirus exposure and HLA in healthy donors (dated by TCRdb to between 2016 and 2019). Looking at the study overall: According to an earlier analysis of a few hundred of the donors, some 180 million T cells yielded roughly 110 million unique TCR beta sequences and 276 Gb of sequence data. Roughly 310 gigabases of sequencing data and 80 million or so unique TCR sequences were included in an early release covering about 700 HLA-typed donors. Of the roughly 410 genotyped donors, over 80% were placed in the genetic ancestry cluster associated with self-reported Caucasian donors. The study was designed to test whether signatures of past pathogen exposure could be identified by cataloging public T cell receptors. The study used immunosequencing to profile the T cell repertoires of 600 to 850 subjects and linked those repertoires to cytomegalovirus serostatus. Besides the first cohort of roughly 700 subjects, a separate validation cohort made up of 120 different subjects was used. To predict cytomegalovirus infection status, the study brought together high-throughput TCR immunosequencing, statistical association of individual TCRs with disease status, and machine learning. To study patterns of TCR occurrence, a later analysis re-analyzed previously published TCR beta repertoires from several hundred donors and added high-resolution HLA genotyping. In the later analysis, no new phenotypic data were used to find candidate immune exposures; instead, reliance was placed on TCR beta sequences and their occurrence across donors. To decide whether each TCR beta V gene segment behaved as functional or pseudogenic, an earlier analysis of approximately 590 of the donors relied on high-throughput TCR beta sequencing. Alongside the repertoire data, information on donor age, sex, ethnicity and CMV serostatus was compiled. In a later genetic analysis, genome-wide SNP genotypes for about 55% of the roughly 700 donors were used, and that subset was treated as a discovery cohort. All discovery cohort repertoires had been generated using a single sequencing platform. HLA typing covered class I and class II loci at four-digit resolution. Typing coverage varied by locus: about 620-640 donors for A, B, C, DRB1 and DQB1; under 550 for DQA1; more than 600 for DPA1; 400 to 480 for DPB1. A handful of DR-DQ haplotypes were handled as single units for association and clustering because linkage in the cohort was strong. On average, approximately 250,000 unique TCR beta nucleotide sequences were sequenced per donor among fewer than 500 genotyped donors of the cohort, with 15% to 20% of those sequences being non-productive.

The method behind the library was the immunoSEQ multiplex PCR assay. For the multiplex PCR, a mixture combining 60 forward primers for TCR Vbeta segments and 13 reverse primers for TCR Jbeta segments was used. The CDR3 region of rearranged TCR beta genes was amplified from genomic DNA by a multiplex PCR assay. Amplified TCR beta libraries were sequenced as 87-base-pair reads on the Illumina HiSeq System. The study's own analysis went as follows. In a later analysis, some 80 million unique TCR beta chains were counted across the approximately 670 repertoires, and roughly 11 million of these chains were shared by at least two donors. Raw reads were error-corrected and collapsed into unique sequences by a nearest-neighbor algorithm in which closely related sequences were merged to remove PCR and sequencing errors. To assign V, D and J gene segments, CDR3 sequences were aligned to IMGT reference sequences. For a sequence to be retained, a match of at least six nucleotides was required to both a V gene segment and a J gene segment. Rearrangements were called productive when the CDR3 lacked stop codons and stayed in frame with V and J; all others were non-productive. CDR3 was defined according to IMGT convention as the region running from the second conserved V-encoded cysteine to the conserved J-encoded phenylalanine. The earlier analysis of 587 of the donors excluded sequences that lacked an unambiguous match to a single V gene segment. An earlier analysis of over 450 of the donors classified V segments as functional when productive rearrangements were above 56.7% and as segregating when the standard deviation between donors was above 5%. A statistical classification framework was developed to diagnose cytomegalovirus status using the catalog of TCR beta chain sequences. V and J gene assignment, in a later analysis, came from comparing TCR nucleotide sequences with IMGT/GENE-DB human TR gene sequences. Using the TCRdist pipeline, a later analysis assigned CDR3 sequences along with most-parsimonious VDJ recombination scenarios. A later analysis defined each TCR beta chain by its CDR3 amino acid sequence plus V-gene family, and excluded reads lacking a unique V-gene family. A later analysis removed several hundred highly shared, low-generation-probability nucleotide sequences to deal with suspected cross-contamination and a sequencing artifact. In a later analysis, a clonal expansion index for each public chain was calculated from normalized within-repertoire ranks of inferred template counts. In a later analysis, generation probabilities were computed using a VDJ recombination model fitted to out-of-frame rearrangements, and the results were checked against IGoR. Hypergeometric tests were used in a later analysis to score TCR-TCR, TCR-HLA and TCR-CMV co-occurrence, with a repertoire-size bias correction applied to the TCR pairs. To estimate false discovery rates, a later analysis permuted the HLA or CMV assignments 20 times. In a later analysis, co-occurring TCRs were grouped using DBSCAN, and TCRdist sequence similarity was added for clustering within HLA-allele-positive subsets. Repertoires with fewer than 30,000 or more than 120,000 public chains, plus five repertoires with anomalous nucleotide sharing, were excluded from co-occurrence clustering. TCRdb's version of the immuneACCESS table is confined to in-frame rearrangements and falls short of the full clone set. An unresolved V gene accounts for under half of the shortfall where checked; the remainder is of unknown origin. D and trimming were read from the DNA, whereas the V and J calls and clone size are those reported in that table. The sample table holds over 100,000 clones, of which approximately 82% were seen once. Under 1.5% of the sample rests with the top ten.

The cohort was made up of 650 to 700 healthy bone marrow donors. At the time of sampling, every cohort member was nominally healthy, though immune exposures that went unrecorded were likely present. The donor tested CMV seronegative and was one of the 352 seronegative cohort members. A peripheral blood sample was collected from each donor, and TCR beta sequencing was performed on peripheral blood mononuclear cells. Genomic DNA extraction from the blood cell samples was performed with the Qiagen DNeasy Blood Extraction Kit. General study outcomes and caveats: Most TCR sequences were observed very rarely across donors, whereas some public TCRs were present in many individuals. A further reported finding was that TCR beta sequences accurately predicted the HLA-A and HLA-B alleles for most subjects in the first cohort. Roughly uniform sequencing depth across donors was assumed in presence/absence analyses, although this assumption may not hold. The sequencing pipeline was judged likely to have produced a cluster of highly shared sequence variants as a technical artifact. According to a later analysis, most CMV-associated TCR beta chains appeared to be HLA-restricted, and the HLA associations seemed to be driven largely by CMV exposure. CMV serostatus was the only immune exposure information available for the cohort. In a later analysis, TCR association rates were found to vary across HLA loci, with the most associated TCRs seen for DRB1 alleles and the fewest for HLA-C alleles. The earlier analysis of a few hundred of the donors excluded some 15 rarely observed V segments, including chromosome 9 orphons, because counts were too low. The 87-base-pair reads could not distinguish some IMGT-functional V segments, including TRBV6-2 and TRBV6-3, so those segments were excluded. Correlated functional status among segregating V segments might reflect linkage disequilibrium, but an unknown experimental factor could not be ruled out. According to the authors, the approach could potentially be generalized to other disease states and immunological phenotypes. Only TCR beta chains were sequenced in this cohort, and the absence of alpha or paired-chain data limited detectable features. In a later analysis, several top co-occurrence clusters were reported to appear linked to parvovirus B19, influenza, CMV and Epstein-Barr virus. In a later genetic analysis, fewer N-insertions in productive TCRs were reported among donors in an Asian-associated ancestry cluster than the roughly 700-donor mean. When HLA alleles, especially DR and DQ, strongly co-occurred, attributing TCR associations to individual alleles was difficult. Three of the identified cytomegalovirus-associated TCR beta chains were confirmed in vitro to be specific for cytomegalovirus antigens. An association between a missense DCLRE1C variant and V-gene and J-gene trimming of TCR beta chains was found in a later genetic analysis and replicated in an independent cohort. HLA typing was unavailable for some donors at each locus, so association tests used only the typed subset. In a later analysis, HLA-associated TCR beta chains were found to be more clonally expanded and to have lower generation probabilities than equally common non-associated chains. The study listed 150 to 200 TCR beta chains as associated with cytomegalovirus. At a false discovery rate of 0.05, a later analysis linked 15,000 to 20,000 TCR beta sequences to specific HLA alleles. The classifier was reported to diagnose cytomegalovirus status with high specificity and sensitivity in both the original and validation cohorts. Broadly in line with IMGT annotations, most TCR beta V segments showed up in productive rearrangements about 87% or about 30% of the time in an earlier analysis of about 500 of the donors.

From the cysteine up to the phenylalanine, the CDR3 has a length of 15 residues. Only CDR3 DNA remains: 45 bases, in frame from the first base. CDR1 and CDR2 (MRHNA, SNTAGT) derive from the germline V gene. Trimming removed 0 bases from V and 5 bases from J, leaving 10 bases between the germline ends. In this sample, this clone turned up a few times. Its recognized antigen is unknown. No much larger clone exists at a distance of one base, and base qualities are not known. The sequenced sample consisted of PBMCs. The TCR was taken from a female donor in good health and CMV-seronegative. Rearrangement joined TRBV6-4 to TRBJ2-2, with a weak D call of TRBD1 (5 bases match). The sequence in DNA is TGTGCCAGCAGTGACTCGGATCAGGGAACCGGGGAGCTGTTTTTT. Protein translation: CASSDSDQGTGELFF.